This TCR beta chain was recorded in a study of OX40 agonist ivuxolimab in advanced cancers. Study as a whole: Ivuxolimab was administered intravenously to patients at 0.01 to 10 mg/kg every 2 weeks. The study enrolled dose-escalation patients with hepatocellular carcinoma, melanoma, renal cell or head and neck cancer. Whole-study findings and limits: Among the lowest levels of clonal expansion were found in partial responders at 0.1-3.0 mg/kg. The mean number of expanded clones was higher in CD8+ T cells than in CD4+.

Comments on this clone: The antigen remains unidentified.

Sequenced by immunoSEQ multiplex PCR; TCRdb stores in-frame clones only, minus some. The data contain roughly 45,000 clones, around nine tenths of them singletons. Germline CDR1 is LNHNV and CDR2 is YYDKDF (reference sequence). This CDR3 has 18 residues. V gave up 2 bases and J gave up 0 bases, with 14 bases separating them. Sequenced here: CD4+ or CD8+ T cells sorted from blood, sampled in a trial of the OX40 agonist ivuxolimab. The chain couples TRBV15 to TRBJ2-6; D is tentatively TRBD1 or TRBD2 (5 bases each). The clonotype was recovered from an adult with an advanced solid tumor such as melanoma, head and neck, liver or kidney cancer. The CDR3 is CATSRWGSGDSGANVLTF. Here the CDR3 DNA reads TGTGCCACCAGCAGATGGGGGAGTGGGGACTCTGGGGCCAACGTCCTGACTTTC.